This passage covers 13 T cell receptor beta chains from one sample sequenced in a study of regulatory T cells in long-lasting Graves disease. Assembly of TCR beta libraries relied on iRepertoire HTBI primers together with Arm-PCR of CDR3 regions. A single record per CDR3 protein comes from TCRdb applying MiXCR to the multiplex PCR reads. The sample consists of around 460,000 distinct CDR3 sequences, 20% to 25% of them appearing once. Time point given: persistent/refractory GD, antithyroid drugs over 5 years with positive TRAb. From RNA extracted from PBMCs, the TCR library was made. This specimen consisted of peripheral blood mononuclear cells (PBMCs), obtained when the disease was refractory, from a patient treated with antithyroid drugs. These receptors came from a female donor with Graves disease.

The chain employs TRBV19 and TRBJ1-6; 10 bases agree with TRBD1. CDR1 is LNHDA, CDR2 SQIVND, per germline (reference sequence). The V and J ends lost 6 bases and 9 bases, in that order; junction bases with no gene match: 5. The CDR3 is made up of 14 amino acids. In DNA, the CDR3 is TGTGCCAGTAGCCCCGACAGGGGGCTTTCACCCCTCCACTTT. It encodes CASSPDRGLSPLHF.

This clonotype was counted a few times. This rearrangement joins TRBV28 to TRBJ2-1; 9 positions agree with TRBD2. CDR1 MDHEN and CDR2 SYDVKM come from the germline V gene. Germline trimming cut 4 bases from V and 5 bases from J; bases unmatched to any gene: 9. The CDR3 is 16 amino acids. The CDR3 coding sequence is TGTGCCAGCAGTTCCCCCCTAGCGGGATCTCACAATGAGCAGTTCTTC. Amino acids: CASSSPLAGSHNEQFF.

The table lists this clonotype with a few counts. A junction boundary mismatches the germline segment, possibly from a read error. The rearrangement uses TRBV6-1 and TRBJ2-7; D may be TRBD2 (6 bases). The CDR3 has 13 residues. Germline lookup yields CDR1 MNHNS and CDR2 SASEGT. The CDR3 sequence: CASSERPSGVENF. The DNA of the CDR3 is TGTGCCAGCAGTGAGCGACCCTCGGGGGTCGAGAACTTC.

At least ten counts were recorded for this clonotype. This chain links TRBV28 with TRBJ1-5; TRBD1 matches at 9 bases. The CDR3 contains 15 residues. The V segment lost 10 bases and the J segment 1 base; nucleotides outside the gene matches: 8. Germline V gives CDR1 MDHEN, CDR2 SYDVKM. This CDR3 reads CATQQGAPSNQPQHF. The CDR3 region has the DNA TGTGCCACCCAACAGGGGGCGCCCAGCAATCAGCCCCAGCATTTT.

This clonotype was counted only a few times. The chain recombines TRBV4-1 with TRBJ2-5, with D perhaps assigned TRBD1 or TRBD2 (5 bases each). The V gene's germline CDR1 is MGHRA and CDR2 YSYEKL. The CDR3 length is 19 residues. V was clipped by 0 bases and J by 4 bases, with 24 bases between them. The CDR3 here is CASSQDGARLTVGVETQYF. The CDR3 DNA follows: TGCGCCAGCAGCCAAGATGGTGCCAGGCTAACTGTGGGGGTAGAGACCCAGTACTTC.

This clonotype was detected a few times. The J gene is TRBJ1-2, the V gene TRBV30, with D unresolved. Germline loops: CDR1 GTSNPN, CDR2 SVGIG (reference sequence). The CDR3 is 13 amino acids. Trimming removed 2 bases from V and 3 bases from J, with 10 bases in between. The CDR3 region is CAWSFFGHYGYTF. DNA of the CDR3: TGTGCCTGGAGTTTCTTCGGGCACTATGGCTACACCTTC.

This clonotype was picked up a small number of times. The chain couples TRBV30 to TRBJ2-5, with D perhaps matching TRBD1 or TRBD2 (5 bases each). CDR1 is GTSNPN and CDR2 is SVGIG in the germline V gene (reference sequence). This CDR3 is built from 14 residues. Trimming left V 4 bases short and J 5 bases short, with 17 bases between. CDR3 nucleotide sequence: TGTGCCTGGAAGTCCCAGGGCAGGGAGGAGACCCAGTACTTC. This encodes CAWKSQGREETQYF.

This sequence joins TRBV6-2 or TRBV6-3 and TRBJ2-3, with unresolved D. The CDR3 runs 18 residues. Trimming removed 0 bases at V and 0 bases at J, with 16 bases between. Germline CDR1 reads MNHEY; CDR2 reads SVGEGT. The DNA for the CDR3 is TGTGCCAGCAGTTACTCCACCCCCTCCCTGGGTAGCACAGATACGCAGTATTTT. This gives the protein CASSYSTPSLGSTDTQYF.

The chain employs TRBV6-2 or TRBV6-3 and TRBJ2-3, with 8 nucleotides matching TRBD2. Germline loops: CDR1 MNHEY, CDR2 SVGEGT. The trim removed 7 bases at V and 4 bases at J, leaving 10 bases unmatched. The CDR3 has 15 residues. The CDR3 region is CASKRSGGGSDTQYF. The DNA of the CDR3 is TGTGCCAGCAAGCGCAGCGGGGGAGGCTCAGATACGCAGTATTTT.

Details on this clonotype: The missing conserved phenylalanine or tryptophan at the end of this CDR3 makes a read error likely. This chain links TRBV7-2 with TRBJ1-1, with D possibly matching TRBD1 (6 bases). The CDR3 covers 15 residues. The V end was cut by 1 base, the J end by 1 base, with 10 bases between. The germline V gene encodes CDR1 SGHTA and CDR2 FQGNSA. The CDR3 here is CASSLVSGANTEAFY. DNA for the CDR3: TGTGCCAGCAGCTTAGTGTCAGGGGCGAACACTGAAGCTTTCTAT.

This clonotype was recorded many times. This CDR3 reads CSARDRDRFTEAFF. The CDR3 nucleotides read TGCAGTGCTAGAGATCGGGACAGGTTCACTGAAGCTTTCTTT. The chain links TRBV20-1 to TRBJ1-1; 8 bases are a match to TRBD1. The CDR3 is 14 amino acids. In germline, CDR1 is DFQATT, CDR2 SNEGSKA (reference sequence). V lost 0 bases and J lost 4; bases outside the gene matches: 4.

The chain links TRBV5-6 to TRBJ1-1; D call uncertain. Germline values: CDR1 SGHDT, CDR2 YYEEEE. V lost 6 bases to trimming and J lost 1 base, with 10 bases between them. The CDR3 contains 13 residues. The CDR3 bases are TGTGCCAGCACTTCAGTGGGGAACACTGAAGCTTTCTTT. Translated: CASTSVGNTEAFF.

Concerning this clonotype: A read error is possible here, since a much larger clone lies one base away. The rearrangement uses TRBV28 and TRBJ1-1; 10 bases fit TRBD1. The trim removed 5 bases at V and 8 bases at J, leaving 11 bases unmatched. The CDR3 totals 15 residues. The germline CDR1 and CDR2 sequences are MDHEN and SYDVKM. DNA of the CDR3: TGTGCCAGCAGTCATGAAACCGGGACAGGGGCCGAAGCTTTCTTT. This encodes CASSHETGTGAEAFF.